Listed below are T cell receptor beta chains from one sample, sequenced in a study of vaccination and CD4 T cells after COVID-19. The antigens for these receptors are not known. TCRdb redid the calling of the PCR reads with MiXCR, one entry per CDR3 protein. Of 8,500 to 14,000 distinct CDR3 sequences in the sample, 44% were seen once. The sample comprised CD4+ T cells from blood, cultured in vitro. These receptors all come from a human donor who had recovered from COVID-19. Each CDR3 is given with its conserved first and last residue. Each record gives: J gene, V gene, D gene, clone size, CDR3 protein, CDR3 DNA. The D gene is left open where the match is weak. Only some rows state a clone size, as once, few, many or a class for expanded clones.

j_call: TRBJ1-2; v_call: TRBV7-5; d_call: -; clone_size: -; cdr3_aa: CISVSEALTGRSGYTF; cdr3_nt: -
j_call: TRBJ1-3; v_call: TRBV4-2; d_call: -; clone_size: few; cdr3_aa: CASSQVIMTGGNTIYF; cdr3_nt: TGTGCCAGCAGCCAAGTGATCATGACAGGCGGAAACACCATATATTTT
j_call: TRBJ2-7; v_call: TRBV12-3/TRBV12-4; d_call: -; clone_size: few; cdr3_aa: CASSFRTEGGYEQYF; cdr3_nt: TGTGCCAGCAGTTTCCGGACAGAAGGCGGCTACGAGCAGTACTTC
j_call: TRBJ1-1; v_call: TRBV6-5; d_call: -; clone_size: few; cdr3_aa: CASTYSEGSMNTEAFF; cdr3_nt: TGTGCCAGCACCTACTCTGAGGGGTCAATGAACACTGAAGCTTTCTTT
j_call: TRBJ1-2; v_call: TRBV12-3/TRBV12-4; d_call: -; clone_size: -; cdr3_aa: CASSFLGKTNYGYTF; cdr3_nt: TGTGCCAGCAGTTTCCTCGGCAAGACTAACTATGGCTACACCTTC
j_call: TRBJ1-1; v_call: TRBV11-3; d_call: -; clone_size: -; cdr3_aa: CASSHGGGEAFF; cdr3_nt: TGTGCCAGCAGTCACGGGGGGGGTGAAGCTTTCTTT
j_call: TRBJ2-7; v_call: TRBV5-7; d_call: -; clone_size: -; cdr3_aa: CPHRYRGTLGYEQYF; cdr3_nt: TGTCCCCACCGTTATCGGGGGACGTTAGGATACGAGCAGTACTTC
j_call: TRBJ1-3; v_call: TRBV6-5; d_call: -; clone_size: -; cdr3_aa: CASSYSWGRGNTIYF; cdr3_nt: TGTGCCAGCAGTTACTCATGGGGGCGCGGAAACACCATATATTTT
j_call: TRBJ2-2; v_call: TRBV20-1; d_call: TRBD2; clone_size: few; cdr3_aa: CSARLGSGGTGELFF; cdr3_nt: TGCAGTGCTAGGTTAGGTAGCGGGGGCACCGGGGAGCTGTTTTTT
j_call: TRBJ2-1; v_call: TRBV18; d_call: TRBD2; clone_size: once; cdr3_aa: CASTTITGTRAFNSYNEQFF; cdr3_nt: TGTGCCAGCACGACGATAACCGGGACTAGAGCATTTAACTCCTACAATGAGCAGTTCTTC
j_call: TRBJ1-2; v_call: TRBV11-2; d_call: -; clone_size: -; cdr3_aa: CASAGRSYGYTF; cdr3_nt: TGTGCCTCGGCCGGCAGATCATATGGCTACACCTTC
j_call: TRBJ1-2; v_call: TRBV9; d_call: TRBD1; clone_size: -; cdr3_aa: CASSADLGTGPQNGYTF; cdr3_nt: TGTGCCAGCAGCGCCGACCTCGGGACAGGGCCTCAGAATGGCTACACCTTC
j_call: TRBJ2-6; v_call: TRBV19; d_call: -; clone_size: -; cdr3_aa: CASRWRDSRTNVLTF; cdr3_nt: TGTGCCAGTAGATGGAGGGACAGTAGGACCAACGTCCTGACTTTC
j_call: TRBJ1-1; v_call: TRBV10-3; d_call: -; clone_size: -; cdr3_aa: CAISEKSNTEAFF; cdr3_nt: TGTGCCATCAGTGAAAAGTCGAACACTGAAGCTTTCTTT
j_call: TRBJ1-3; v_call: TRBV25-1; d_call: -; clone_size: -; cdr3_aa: CASRPRGLVADTIYF; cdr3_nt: TGTGCCAGCAGGCCCCGGGGGCTGGTGGCTGACACCATATATTTT
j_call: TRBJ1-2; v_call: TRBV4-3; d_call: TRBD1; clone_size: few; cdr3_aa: CASSLTLTGGVEGYTF; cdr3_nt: TGCGCCAGCAGCCTTACCCTTACAGGGGGCGTGGAGGGCTACACCTTC
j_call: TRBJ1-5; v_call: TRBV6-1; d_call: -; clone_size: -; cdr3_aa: CASSPIGDQPQHF; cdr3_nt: TGTGCCAGCAGTCCGATTGGAGATCAGCCCCAGCATTTT
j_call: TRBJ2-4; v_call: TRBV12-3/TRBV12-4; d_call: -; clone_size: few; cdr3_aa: CASSIPGRNIQYF; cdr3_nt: TGTGCCAGCAGTATTCCGGGACGAAACATTCAGTACTTC
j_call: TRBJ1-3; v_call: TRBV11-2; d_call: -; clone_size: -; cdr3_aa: CASSPIGGGPPGNTIYF; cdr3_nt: TGTGCCAGCAGCCCGATAGGGGGGGGGCCGCCCGGAAACACCATATATTTT
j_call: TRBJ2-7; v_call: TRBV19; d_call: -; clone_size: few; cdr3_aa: CASSSLGVAEQYF; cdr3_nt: TGTGCCAGTAGTTCACTAGGGGTCGCCGAGCAGTACTTC
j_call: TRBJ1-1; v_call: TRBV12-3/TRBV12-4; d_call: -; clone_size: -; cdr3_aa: CASSLGPGAVGTEAFF; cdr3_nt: TGTGCCAGCAGTTTAGGTCCGGGGGCGGTGGGTACTGAAGCTTTCTTT
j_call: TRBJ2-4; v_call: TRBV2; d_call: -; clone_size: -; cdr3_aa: CASSRQGNIQYF; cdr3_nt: TGTGCCAGCAGTAGGCAGGGAAACATTCAGTACTTC
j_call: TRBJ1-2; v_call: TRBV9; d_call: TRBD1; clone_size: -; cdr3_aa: CASSGEGAYGYTF; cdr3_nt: TGTGCCAGCAGCGGTGAGGGGGCCTATGGCTACACCTTC
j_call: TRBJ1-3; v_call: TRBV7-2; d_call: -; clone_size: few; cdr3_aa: CASSFAGRGTGNTIYF; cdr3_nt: TGTGCCAGCAGCTTCGCTGGCAGGGGAACTGGAAACACCATATATTTT
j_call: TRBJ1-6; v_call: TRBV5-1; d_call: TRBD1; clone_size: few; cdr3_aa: CASSPGGEGSPLHF; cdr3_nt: TGCGCCAGCAGCCCAGGGGGTGAGGGTTCACCCCTCCACTTT
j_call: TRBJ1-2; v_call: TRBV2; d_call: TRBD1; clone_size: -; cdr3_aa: CATSGQNYGYTF; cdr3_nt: TGTGCCACCTCGGGACAGAACTATGGCTACACCTTC
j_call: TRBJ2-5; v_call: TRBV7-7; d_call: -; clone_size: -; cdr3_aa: CASSRGRLVKGETQYF; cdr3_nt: TGTGCCAGCAGCCGGGGGAGGCTAGTGAAGGGGGAGACCCAGTACTTC
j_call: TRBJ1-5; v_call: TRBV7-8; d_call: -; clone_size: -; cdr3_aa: CASSLQGVSNQPQHF; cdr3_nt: TGTGCCAGCAGCTTACAGGGTGTCAGCAATCAGCCCCAGCATTTT
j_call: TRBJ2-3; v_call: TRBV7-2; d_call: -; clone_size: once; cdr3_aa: CASSLQGGGKDTQYF; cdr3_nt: TGTGCCAGCAGCTTACAGGGGGGGGGCAAAGATACGCAGTATTTT
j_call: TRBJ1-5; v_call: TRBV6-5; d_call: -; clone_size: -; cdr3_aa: CASSYRESQPQHF; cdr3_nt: TGTGCCAGCAGTTACAGGGAAAGCCAGCCCCAGCATTTT
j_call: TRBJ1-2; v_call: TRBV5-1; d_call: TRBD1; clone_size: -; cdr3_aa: CASSSTGTGGNYGYTF; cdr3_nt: TGCGCCAGCAGCTCAACCGGGACAGGGGGCAACTATGGCTACACCTTC
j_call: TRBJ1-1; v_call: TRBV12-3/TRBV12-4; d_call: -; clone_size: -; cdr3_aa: CASRVGTEAFF; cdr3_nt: TGTGCCAGCAGGGTAGGGACTGAAGCTTTCTTT
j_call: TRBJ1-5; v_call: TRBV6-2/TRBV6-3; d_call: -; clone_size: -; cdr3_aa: CASTPGVGGSNQPQHF; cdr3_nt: TGTGCCAGCACCCCGGGAGTAGGAGGGAGCAATCAGCCCCAGCATTTT
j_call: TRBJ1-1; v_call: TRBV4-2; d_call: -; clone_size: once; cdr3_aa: CASSQEVDSLNTEAFF; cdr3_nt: TGTGCCAGCAGCCAAGAGGTGGACAGCTTGAACACTGAAGCTTTCTTT
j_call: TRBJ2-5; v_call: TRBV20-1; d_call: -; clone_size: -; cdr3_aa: CSASNLGGGGTQYF; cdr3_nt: TGCAGTGCCAGCAACTTAGGGGGGGGCGGGACCCAGTACTTC
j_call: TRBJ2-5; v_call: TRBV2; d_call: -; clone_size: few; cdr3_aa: CASSAGTWETQYF; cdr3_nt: TGTGCCAGCAGTGCAGGGACGTGGGAGACCCAGTACTTC
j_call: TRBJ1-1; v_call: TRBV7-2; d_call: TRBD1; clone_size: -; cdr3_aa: CASSPKGQGKTEAFF; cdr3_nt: TGTGCCAGCAGCCCGAAGGGACAGGGGAAGACTGAAGCTTTCTTT
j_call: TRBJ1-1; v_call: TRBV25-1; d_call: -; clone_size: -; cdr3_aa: CASSRYAEAFF; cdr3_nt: TGTGCCAGCAGCCGGTATGCTGAAGCTTTCTTT
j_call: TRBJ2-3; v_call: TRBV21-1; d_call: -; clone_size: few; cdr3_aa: CASRGPGVVTDTQYF; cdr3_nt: TGTGCCAGCAGGGGCCCGGGGGTAGTCACAGATACGCAGTATTTT
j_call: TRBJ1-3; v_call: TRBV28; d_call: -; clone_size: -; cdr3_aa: CASSSTGIGNTIYF; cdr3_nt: TGTGCCAGCAGTAGTACAGGGATCGGAAACACCATATATTTT